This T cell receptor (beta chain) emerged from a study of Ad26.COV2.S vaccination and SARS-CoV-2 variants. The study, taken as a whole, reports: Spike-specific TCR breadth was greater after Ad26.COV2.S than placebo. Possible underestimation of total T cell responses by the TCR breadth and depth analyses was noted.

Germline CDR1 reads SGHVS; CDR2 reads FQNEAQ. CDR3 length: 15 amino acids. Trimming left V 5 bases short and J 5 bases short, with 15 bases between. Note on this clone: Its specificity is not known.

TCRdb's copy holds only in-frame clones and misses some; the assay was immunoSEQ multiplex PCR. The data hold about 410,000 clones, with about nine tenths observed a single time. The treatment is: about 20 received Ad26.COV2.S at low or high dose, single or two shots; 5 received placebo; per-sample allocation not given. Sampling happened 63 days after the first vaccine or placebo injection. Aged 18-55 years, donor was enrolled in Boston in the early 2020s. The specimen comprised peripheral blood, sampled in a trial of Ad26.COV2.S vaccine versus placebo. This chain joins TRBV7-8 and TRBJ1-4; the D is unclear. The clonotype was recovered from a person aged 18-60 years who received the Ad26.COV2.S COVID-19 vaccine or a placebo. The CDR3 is CASSPSGRGNEKLFF. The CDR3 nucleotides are TGTGCCAGCAGCCCCTCCGGACGGGGAAATGAAAAACTGTTTTTT. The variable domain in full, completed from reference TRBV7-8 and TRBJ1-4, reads GAGVSQSPRYKVAKRGQDVALRCDPISGHVSLFWYQQALGQGPEFLTYFQNEAQLDKSGLPSDRFFAERPEGSVSTLKIQRTQQEDSAVYLCASSPSGRGNEKLFFGSGTQLSVL.